This T cell receptor (beta chain) was recovered during a study of response to subunit inactivated influenza vaccine. MiXCR was run by TCRdb on the RT-PCR reads, yielding one entry per CDR3 protein. The sample records about 540,000 distinct CDR3 sequences, approximately 24% being singletons. This CDR3 contains 13 residues. Germline assignment: CDR1 DFQATT and CDR2 SNEGSKA (reference sequence). V was pared by 6 bases and J by 1 base, with 12 bases between. This same sample was also taken into another study, of T cells expressing NK-cell markers. That source notes: 5'RACE template switching with UMIs produced the TCR beta cDNA. Sorted CD3+CD56+NKG2C+, CD3+CD56+NKG2C- and CD3+CD56-NKG2C+ T-cell subsets were beta-chain profiled. Sequencing covered eight donors, seven HCMV-seropositive and one seronegative. These clonotypes additionally ranked first within the CD3+CD56-NKG2C+ fraction of a handful of donors. HCMV specificity of the expanded NKG2C+ T cell clones stayed unclear.

The receptor comes from a man between 45 and 60 years old who received an inactivated influenza vaccine. V is TRBV20-1 and J is TRBJ1-1, with D possibly matching TRBD1 (6 bases). The input for sequencing was CD4+ T cells sorted from PBMCs, taken 11 to 12 days after vaccination. CDR3 sequence: CSAAGHQNTEAFF. The CDR3 nucleotides are TGCAGTGCCGCGGGACACCAGAACACTGAAGCTTTCTTT.